This entry describes one T cell receptor beta chain. The V gene's germline CDR1 is SGHTA and CDR2 FQGTGA. CDR3 size: 13 residues. Trimming removed 1 base from V and 1 base from J, with 4 bases in between. This sample is part of a study of control samples from healthy donors and cancer patients. TCRdb's table, derived via immunoSEQ multiplex PCR, lists solely in-frame clones and lacks some. The sample contains approximately 94,000 clones, about 86% of which appear only once. The chain employs TRBV7-3 and TRBJ1-1, with unresolved D. Sequenced: blood. The TCR sequence derives from a woman aged 50 to 65 in good health. The CDR3 loop reads CASSLNANTEAFF. CDR3 nucleotides: TGTGCCAGCAGCTTAAACGCGAACACTGAAGCTTTCTTT.